Listed below are T cell receptor beta chains from one sample, sequenced in a study of blood T cells in healthy people across ages. MiXCR, applied by TCRdb to the 5' RACE reads, yields one record per CDR3 protein. The data contain approximately 1,000,000 distinct CDR3 sequences, around two fifths of them singletons. The sequenced material came from blood. All receptors come from a man younger than 35 in good health. Each CDR3 is given with its conserved first and last residue.

CDR3	V	J
CARSPTTRAGELFF	TRBV3-1	TRBJ2-2
CSARFPAKNIQYF	TRBV20-1	TRBJ2-4
CASVGDRGLNEQFF	TRBV5-4	TRBJ2-1
CASSGFKGSGYGYTF	TRBV27	TRBJ1-2
CASSLYSGNPKGGQYF	TRBV7-8	TRBJ2-3
CASSLFSGSGANVLTF	TRBV4-2	TRBJ2-6
CASSFLDRAVTGELFF	TRBV27	TRBJ2-2
CASSARTGGNTEAFF	TRBV9	TRBJ1-1
CASSVETGDSYTF	TRBV9	TRBJ1-2
CASSSTGGGYTF	TRBV12-3/TRBV12-4	TRBJ1-2
CASSSGQGSPLNYGYTF	TRBV5-1	TRBJ1-2
CASSEGTGYTGELFF	TRBV6-1	TRBJ2-2
CAISESTGGNEKLFF	TRBV10-3	TRBJ1-4
CASNQVTDTQYF	TRBV3-1	TRBJ2-3